These 16 T cell receptor beta chains were sequenced from one sample in a study of blood T cell repertoires in COVID-19. Method: immunoSEQ multiplex PCR; TCRdb's copy keeps in-frame clones and lacks some. The sample has 150,000 to 200,000 clones, approximately 90% seen once; the top ten hold about 4%. Sequencing was done on a sample of peripheral blood. These receptors came from a man aged 18 to 30 with active or convalescent COVID-19.

This chain joins TRBV14 and TRBJ2-1; tentative D call: TRBD2 (6 bases). This CDR3 has 15 residues. Germline V gene data show CDR1 as SGHDN and CDR2 as FVKESK. Trimming removed 2 bases at V and 3 bases at J, with 11 bases between. The CDR3 nucleotides read TGTGCCAGCAGCCAATGGGAGACTAGCTACAATGAGCAGTTCTTC. Amino acid sequence: CASSQWETSYNEQFF.

The rearrangement uses TRBV11-2 and TRBJ2-2; TRBD2 is a possible D gene (6 bases). Looked up from germline, CDR1 is SGHAT and CDR2 is FQNNGV. This CDR3 spans 14 amino acids. Trimming pared 5 bases from V and 5 bases from J, leaving 12 bases between. Here the CDR3 reads CASSRGSGTGELFF. The DNA of the CDR3 is TGTGCCAGCAGCCGGGGGTCAGGAACCGGGGAGCTGTTTTTT. Full variable domain (remainder filled in from reference TRBV11-2 and TRBJ2-2): EAGVAQSPRYKIIEKRQSVAFWCNPISGHATLYWYQQILGQGPKLLIQFQNNGVVDDSQLPKDRFSAERLKGVDSTLKIQPAKLEDSAVYLCASSRGSGTGELFFGEGSRLTVL.

The CDR3 region has the DNA TGTGCCGGGTCGACAGGGAAGGGCAATGAGCAGTTCTTC. Protein sequence: CAGSTGKGNEQFF. The chain combines TRBV10-3 with TRBJ2-1; TRBD1 agrees at 7 bases. This CDR3 comprises 13 residues. The V gene end was trimmed by 11 bases and the J gene end by 6 bases; junction bases not matched to a gene: 10. Germline V gives CDR1 ENHRY, CDR2 SYGVKD.

The chain couples TRBV18 to TRBJ1-2; 7 positions match TRBD1. With V trimmed by 5 bases and J by 7 bases, 13 bases remained unmatched. CDR1 KGHSH and CDR2 LQKENI come from the germline V gene. The CDR3 is made up of 15 amino acids. The CDR3 coding sequence is TGTGCCAGCTCAGCCCGGGACAGCCCCAGGGGTGGCTACACCTTC. This sequence encodes CASSARDSPRGGYTF. The full variable domain, with the rest looked up from reference TRBV18 and TRBJ1-2, is NAGVMQNPRHLVRRRGQEARLRCSPMKGHSHVYWYRQLPEEGLKFMVYLQKENIIDESGMPKERFSAEFPKEGPSILRIQQVVRGDSAAYFCASSARDSPRGGYTFGSGTRLTVV.

The chain links TRBV7-9 to TRBJ2-7; no clear D gene. With 2 bases removed from V and 2 bases from J, the gap between germline ends came to 10 bases. Germline assignment: CDR1 SEHNR and CDR2 FQNEAQ (reference sequence). The CDR3 totals 14 residues. The CDR3 region is CASSLRQAPYEQYF. The CDR3 nucleotides are TGTGCCAGCAGCTTACGGCAGGCCCCCTACGAGCAGTACTTC.

This clone was counted between two and nine times. The rearrangement uses TRBV4-3 and TRBJ1-2; a weak D match, TRBD1 (6 bases). This CDR3 comprises 15 residues. Deletions cut 4 bases from V and 4 bases from J, with 16 bases between. Germline CDR1 is LGHNA and CDR2 is YSLEER. The CDR3 here is CASSLLGGGGYGYTF. CDR3 DNA: TGCGCCAGCAGCCTTCTAGGGGGGGGAGGCTATGGCTACACCTTC.

This CDR3 is CATSRDRDSAVHNEQFF. As DNA, the CDR3 is TGTGCCACCAGCAGAGACCGGGACAGCGCTGTCCACAATGAGCAGTTCTTC. The V gene is TRBV15, the J gene TRBJ2-1; 7 nucleotides agree with TRBD1. The CDR3 loop spans 17 amino acids. Germline CDR1 LNHNV, CDR2 YYDKDF (reference sequence). After removal of 0 bases from V and 5 bases from J, the junction contained 10 bases not matched to a gene.

This chain links TRBV18 with TRBJ1-1; 9 bases map to TRBD1. CDR1 and CDR2 from the germline V gene are KGHSH and LQKENI. The length of the CDR3 is 16 residues. V trimming: 2 bases; J trimming: 5 bases; junction bases outside the gene matches: 9. Written as DNA, the CDR3 is TGTGCCAGCTCACCATTGGACAGGGGAGTAGAGACTGAAGCTTTCTTT. It codes for CASSPLDRGVETEAFF.

The gene calls are TRBV6-5 and TRBJ2-1, with 13 bases aligning to TRBD2. The CDR3 sequence is 16 residues long. V shed 2 bases, J shed 10 bases, and the junction held 8 bases outside the gene matches. Germline V gene sequence: CDR1 MNHEY, CDR2 SVGAGI. The CDR3 nucleotides read TGTGCCAGCAGTTACCCCGGGACTAGCGGGACTCGGGAGCAGTTCTTC. Encoded protein: CASSYPGTSGTREQFF.

The rearrangement links TRBV4-2 to TRBJ1-1; D gene ambiguous. V was trimmed by 2 bases and J by 0 bases, leaving 7 bases between them. Per the germline V gene, CDR1 is LGHNA and CDR2 is YNFKEQ. The CDR3 sequence is 14 residues long. CDR3 in DNA: TGTGCCAGCAGCCAACTCGGGATGAACACTGAAGCTTTCTTT. Its translation: CASSQLGMNTEAFF.

This chain uses TRBV9 with TRBJ2-5; 7 bases map to TRBD1. This CDR3 is 14 amino acids long. With V trimmed by 0 bases and J by 3 bases, 2 bases remained unmatched. From germline, CDR1 is SGDLS and CDR2 YYNGEE. CDR3 sequence reads: CASSVDRGKETQYF. CDR3 in DNA: TGTGCCAGCAGCGTAGACAGGGGCAAAGAGACCCAGTACTTC. The whole variable domain, remainder taken from reference TRBV9 and TRBJ2-5, is DSGVTQTPKHLITATGQRVTLRCSPRSGDLSVYWYQQSLDQGLQFLIQYYNGEERAKGNILERFSAQQFPDLHSELNLSSLELGDSALYFCASSVDRGKETQYFGPGTRLLVL.

This chain uses TRBV27 with TRBJ2-7; D is possibly TRBD1 (5 bases). The V end was cut by 2 bases, the J end by 3 bases, with 11 bases between. The CDR3 totals 14 residues. Germline V gives CDR1 MNHEY, CDR2 SMNVEV (reference sequence). The CDR3 coding sequence is TGTGCCAGCAGTTTAACAGGACATGGCTACGAGCAGTACTTC. Translated: CASSLTGHGYEQYF.

V is TRBV27 and J is TRBJ2-1; TRBD2 matches at 10 bases. The germline V gene encodes CDR1 MNHEY and CDR2 SMNVEV (reference sequence). The length of the CDR3 is 16 residues. V was pared by 5 bases and J by 6 bases, with 10 bases of the junction left unmatched. This CDR3 is CASSPRRAGGPNEQFF. The CDR3 DNA reads TGTGCCAGCAGTCCTAGGAGAGCGGGGGGGCCCAATGAGCAGTTCTTC.

The rearrangement links TRBV7-9 to TRBJ1-5; 9 nucleotides line up with TRBD1. Germline values: CDR1 SEHNR, CDR2 FQNEAQ (reference sequence). V was clipped by 5 bases and J by 7 bases; unmatched bases: 9. This CDR3 has 15 residues. The CDR3 loop reads CASSPGQGLRQPQHF. Written as DNA, the CDR3 is TGTGCCAGCAGCCCCGGACAGGGGCTTCGACAGCCCCAGCATTTT. Using reference TRBV7-9 and TRBJ1-5 for the parts outside the CDR3, the full variable domain is DTGVSQNPRHKITKRGQNVTFRCDPISEHNRLYWYRQTLGQGPEFLTYFQNEAQLEKSRLLSDRFSAERPKGSFSTLEIQRTEQGDSAMYLCASSPGQGLRQPQHFGDGTRLSIL.

The chain carries TRBV28 and TRBJ2-1; the D gene is possibly TRBD2 (5 bases). Deletions cut 5 bases from V and 0 bases from J, with 17 bases between. CDR3 length: 17 amino acids. The germline V gene has CDR1 MDHEN and CDR2 SYDVKM. For the CDR3, the DNA is TGTGCCAGCAGTACTGGAGGCAGACTTCCCTCCTACAATGAGCAGTTCTTC. Amino acid sequence: CASSTGGRLPSYNEQFF.

The CDR3 here is CASSLGGTADEEQYF. In nucleotides, the CDR3 is TGTGCCAGCAGCTTAGGGGGGACAGCGGACGAGGAGCAGTACTTC. The chain is built from TRBV7-6 and TRBJ2-7; 7 bases map to TRBD1. The CDR3 loop spans 15 amino acids. The V gene end was trimmed by 1 base and the J gene end by 7 bases; junction bases not matched to a gene: 10. Germline CDR1 SGHVS, CDR2 FNYEAQ.